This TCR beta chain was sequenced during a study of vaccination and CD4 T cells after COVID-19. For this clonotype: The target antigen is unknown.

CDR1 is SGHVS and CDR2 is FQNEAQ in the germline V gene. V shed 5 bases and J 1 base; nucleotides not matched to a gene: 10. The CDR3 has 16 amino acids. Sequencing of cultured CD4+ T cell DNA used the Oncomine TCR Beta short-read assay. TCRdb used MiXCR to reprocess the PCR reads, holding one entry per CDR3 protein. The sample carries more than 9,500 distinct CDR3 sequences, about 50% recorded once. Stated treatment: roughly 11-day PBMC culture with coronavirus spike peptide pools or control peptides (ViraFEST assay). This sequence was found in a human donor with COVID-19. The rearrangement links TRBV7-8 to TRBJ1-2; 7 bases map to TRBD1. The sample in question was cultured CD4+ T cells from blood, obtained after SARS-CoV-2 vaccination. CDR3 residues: CASSLQGQPGNYGYTF. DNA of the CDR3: TGTGCCAGCAGCCTACAGGGGCAGCCGGGTAACTATGGCTACACCTTC.